The T cell receptor beta chain under discussion was sequenced for a study of blood T cell repertoires in COVID-19. As for the study in general: Samples of COVID-19 (acute and convalescent) were obtained from the United States, Italy and Spain. The cDNA or gDNA used as material had been derived from T cells, B-cell-depleted T cells, or PBMCs.

V was pared by 0 bases and J by 4 bases, with 10 bases between. Germline CDR1 is SGDLS and CDR2 is YYNGEE. The length of the CDR3 is 14 residues. This table comes from immunoSEQ multiplex PCR, and its TCRdb copy is limited to in-frame clones, with some not included. The table includes fewer than 250,000 clones, roughly 80% detected once. This clone appeared a few times. Sequenced input: peripheral blood. The chain is built from TRBV9 and TRBJ1-2; D is undetermined. The source is a woman older than 75 with acute or convalescent COVID-19. The CDR3: CASSVATASYGYTF. CDR3 DNA sequence: TGTGCCAGCAGCGTAGCTACAGCCTCCTATGGCTACACCTTC.